These T cell receptor beta chains were read from a single sample in a study of blood T cell repertoires in COVID-19. Libraries were prepared by immunoSEQ multiplex PCR; TCRdb keeps only in-frame clonotypes and omits some of them. The table includes some 260,000 clones, 82% detected once. The sequenced sample was peripheral blood. The source of these receptors is a woman aged 18-29 years with acute or convalescent COVID-19. CDR3s include the opening cysteine and the closing phenylalanine or tryptophan. Each record gives: V gene, J gene, clone size, D gene, CDR3 DNA, CDR3 protein. The D gene is left open where the match is weak. Clone size is given for some rows only: seen once, a few or many times, or a class if the clone is expanded.

v_gene: TRBV29-1
j_gene: TRBJ2-5
abundance: -
d_gene: -
CDR3nt: TGCAGCGGGCGGGACTACCAAGAGACCCAGTACTTC
CDR3aa: CSGRDYQETQYF

v_gene: TRBV7-9
j_gene: TRBJ2-3
abundance: -
d_gene: -
CDR3nt: TGTGCCAGCAGCTTACTACGAGGGCGGCAAAATACGCAGTATTTT
CDR3aa: CASSLLRGRQNTQYF

v_gene: TRBV29-1
j_gene: TRBJ1-4
abundance: -
d_gene: TRBD1
CDR3nt: TGCAGCGTTCCCGCTACAGGGGCCAAAAATGAAAAACTGTTTTTT
CDR3aa: CSVPATGAKNEKLFF

v_gene: TRBV10-3
j_gene: TRBJ2-1
abundance: -
d_gene: -
CDR3nt: TGTGCCATCAGTGTAACGGGAAGCTCCTACAATGAGCAGTTCTTC
CDR3aa: CAISVTGSSYNEQFF

v_gene: TRBV6-5
j_gene: TRBJ1-1
abundance: -
d_gene: TRBD1
CDR3nt: TGTGCCAGCAGTACGAGACAGGGAGGGAACACTGAAGCTTTCTTT
CDR3aa: CASSTRQGGNTEAFF

v_gene: TRBV19
j_gene: TRBJ1-2
abundance: -
d_gene: -
CDR3nt: TGTGCCAGTAGTATCTTTACAGGGCCTTATGGCTACACCTTC
CDR3aa: CASSIFTGPYGYTF

v_gene: TRBV6-2/TRBV6-3
j_gene: TRBJ2-1
abundance: -
d_gene: TRBD2
CDR3nt: TGTGCCAGCAGCGACTCCGGGACTAGCGGCCACAAGTCCAATGAGCAGTTCTTC
CDR3aa: CASSDSGTSGHKSNEQFF

v_gene: TRBV7-2
j_gene: TRBJ1-6
abundance: once
d_gene: TRBD1
CDR3nt: TGTGCCAGCAGCTCAGGCCCCCAGGGGGACTTCACCCTCCACTTT
CDR3aa: CASSSGPQGDFTLHF

v_gene: TRBV10-1
j_gene: TRBJ2-7
abundance: -
d_gene: -
CDR3nt: TGCGCCAGCAGTGCGTCTACAGACAATCCCTACGAGCAGTACTTC
CDR3aa: CASSASTDNPYEQYF

v_gene: TRBV7-9
j_gene: TRBJ2-7
abundance: -
d_gene: TRBD2
CDR3nt: TGTGCCGGGACTAGCGGGCTAGGTGGGGAGCAGTACTTC
CDR3aa: CAGTSGLGGEQYF

v_gene: TRBV18
j_gene: TRBJ2-2
abundance: once
d_gene: -
CDR3nt: TGTGCCAGCTCGCCTGGGGACTTCACCGGGGAGCTGTTTTTT
CDR3aa: CASSPGDFTGELFF

v_gene: TRBV19
j_gene: TRBJ1-2
abundance: -
d_gene: -
CDR3nt: TGTGCCAGTAGTATGTACGGGGGGAACTATGGCTACACCTTC
CDR3aa: CASSMYGGNYGYTF

v_gene: TRBV2
j_gene: TRBJ2-3
abundance: few
d_gene: TRBD1
CDR3nt: TGTGCCATCCCGGGCGGGACAGGGAGCACAGATACGCAGTATTTT
CDR3aa: CAIPGGTGSTDTQYF

v_gene: TRBV11-2
j_gene: TRBJ2-6
abundance: -
d_gene: TRBD1
CDR3nt: TGTGCCAGCAGCTCGCAGGGGGCTGGGGCCAACGTCCTGACTTTC
CDR3aa: CASSSQGAGANVLTF

v_gene: TRBV10-3
j_gene: TRBJ1-1
abundance: -
d_gene: TRBD1
CDR3nt: TGTGCCATCGGACAGGGGGCTGAGGGAAACACTGAAGCTTTCTTT
CDR3aa: CAIGQGAEGNTEAFF

v_gene: TRBV11-2
j_gene: TRBJ2-7
abundance: -
d_gene: TRBD2
CDR3nt: TGTGCCAGCAGCCTACTAGCGGGGGAAGCCTACGAGCAGTACTTC
CDR3aa: CASSLLAGEAYEQYF

v_gene: TRBV6-4
j_gene: TRBJ1-2
abundance: -
d_gene: TRBD1
CDR3nt: TGTGCCAGCAGTGACCGGCCGGGACAGGGGGCAGTGGATGGCTACACCTTC
CDR3aa: CASSDRPGQGAVDGYTF

v_gene: TRBV29-1
j_gene: TRBJ2-3
abundance: -
d_gene: TRBD2
CDR3nt: TGCAGCGCAGTAGCGGGAGTAGATACGCAGTATTTT
CDR3aa: CSAVAGVDTQYF

v_gene: TRBV27
j_gene: TRBJ2-7
abundance: -
d_gene: TRBD2
CDR3nt: TGTGCCAGCAGCCTAGCGGGAGGAAGCCACGAGCAGTACTTC
CDR3aa: CASSLAGGSHEQYF

v_gene: TRBV10-2
j_gene: TRBJ1-1
abundance: few
d_gene: -
CDR3nt: TGCGCCAGCAGTGATGGTAGACTGGTAAACACTGAAGCTTTCTTT
CDR3aa: CASSDGRLVNTEAFF

v_gene: TRBV6-5
j_gene: TRBJ2-3
abundance: -
d_gene: -
CDR3nt: TGTGCCAGCAGTTACTCGGACTCGGGGGAGGCGCAGTATTTT
CDR3aa: CASSYSDSGEAQYF

v_gene: TRBV4-1
j_gene: TRBJ1-2
abundance: -
d_gene: -
CDR3nt: TGCGCCAGCAGCCTAGATGAGATCGCCCTGGGGGCGTTTGGCTACACCTTC
CDR3aa: CASSLDEIALGAFGYTF

v_gene: TRBV15
j_gene: TRBJ2-3
abundance: -
d_gene: -
CDR3nt: TGTGCCACCCGGCGGGTCCCAGATACGCAGTATTTT
CDR3aa: CATRRVPDTQYF

v_gene: TRBV3-1/TRBV3-2
j_gene: TRBJ2-1
abundance: -
d_gene: -
CDR3nt: TGTGCCAGCAGCCAAGGACTCCTCCCGAGCAAGGTCTTAGGCTCCTACAATGAGCAGTTCTTC
CDR3aa: CASSQGLLPSKVLGSYNEQFF

v_gene: TRBV7-9
j_gene: TRBJ2-7
abundance: -
d_gene: TRBD1
CDR3nt: TGTGCCAGCAGCAACCCGGACAGGGTCGAGCAGTACTTC
CDR3aa: CASSNPDRVEQYF

v_gene: TRBV6-5
j_gene: TRBJ2-2
abundance: -
d_gene: TRBD1
CDR3nt: TGTGCCAGCAGTTTCGGGGGACAGGGGAGCACCGGGGAGCTGTTTTTT
CDR3aa: CASSFGGQGSTGELFF

v_gene: TRBV19
j_gene: TRBJ1-1
abundance: -
d_gene: -
CDR3nt: TGTGCCAGTAGTACACTTCTTGAGAACACTGAAGCTTTCTTT
CDR3aa: CASSTLLENTEAFF

v_gene: TRBV4-1
j_gene: TRBJ1-5
abundance: -
d_gene: -
CDR3nt: TGCGCCAGCAGCCAAGATGAGGGGGACATCGGAAATCAGCCCCAGCATTTT
CDR3aa: CASSQDEGDIGNQPQHF

v_gene: TRBV28
j_gene: TRBJ1-5
abundance: once
d_gene: -
CDR3nt: TGTGCCAGCAGTTTACACCCACGGGTCCAGCATTTT
CDR3aa: CASSLHPRVQHF

v_gene: TRBV25-1
j_gene: TRBJ1-2
abundance: -
d_gene: -
CDR3nt: TGTGCCAGCAGTCGTGCAGGGGTGTATGGCTACACCTTC
CDR3aa: CASSRAGVYGYTF

v_gene: TRBV27
j_gene: TRBJ1-2
abundance: many
d_gene: -
CDR3nt: TGTGCCAGCCGTTCCGCAGGGGAAGGCTACACCTTC
CDR3aa: CASRSAGEGYTF

v_gene: TRBV5-1
j_gene: TRBJ1-1
abundance: -
d_gene: -
CDR3nt: TGCGCCAGCAGCTTGGTGTTTCTTGGGGCGCCGGACACTGAAGCTTTCTTT
CDR3aa: CASSLVFLGAPDTEAFF

v_gene: TRBV7-6
j_gene: TRBJ1-4
abundance: -
d_gene: TRBD1
CDR3nt: TGTGCCAGCAGCTTCAGGACAGGCGCTAATGAAAAACTGTTTTTT
CDR3aa: CASSFRTGANEKLFF

v_gene: TRBV6-5
j_gene: TRBJ1-2
abundance: -
d_gene: TRBD1
CDR3nt: TGTGCCAGCAGTCCGGGACAGGGAGGCTATGGCTACACCTTC
CDR3aa: CASSPGQGGYGYTF

v_gene: TRBV16
j_gene: TRBJ2-1
abundance: -
d_gene: TRBD2
CDR3nt: TGTGCCAGCAGCCAATCGGGGACTAGGGGGGGCTCCTACAATGAGCAGTTCTTC
CDR3aa: CASSQSGTRGGSYNEQFF

v_gene: TRBV6-5
j_gene: TRBJ2-3
abundance: -
d_gene: TRBD2
CDR3nt: TGTGCCAGCATTTCCGGGACTAGCGGGAGTGATACGCAGTATTTT
CDR3aa: CASISGTSGSDTQYF

v_gene: TRBV18
j_gene: TRBJ1-5
abundance: -
d_gene: TRBD1
CDR3nt: TGTGCCAGCTCACCAACTACAGGGGGAAGGCAGCCCCAGCATTTT
CDR3aa: CASSPTTGGRQPQHF

v_gene: TRBV5-1
j_gene: TRBJ2-7
abundance: -
d_gene: TRBD2
CDR3nt: TGCGCCAGCAGCTCCGGGACTAGCGGGGAGCCCTACGAGCAGTACTTC
CDR3aa: CASSSGTSGEPYEQYF

v_gene: TRBV18
j_gene: TRBJ2-5
abundance: -
d_gene: TRBD1
CDR3nt: TGTGCCAGCTCACCGCCGACAGGGAAGGAGACCCAGTACTTC
CDR3aa: CASSPPTGKETQYF

v_gene: TRBV19
j_gene: TRBJ1-1
abundance: -
d_gene: -
CDR3nt: TGTGCCAGTGCGGCTGGCTCCACTGAAGCTTTCTTT
CDR3aa: CASAAGSTEAFF

v_gene: TRBV6-5
j_gene: TRBJ2-2
abundance: -
d_gene: -
CDR3nt: TGTGCCAGCAGTTACTCGAATCGGGGGATCGGGGAGCTGTTTTTT
CDR3aa: CASSYSNRGIGELFF

v_gene: TRBV7-2
j_gene: TRBJ1-1
abundance: few
d_gene: -
CDR3nt: TGTGCCAGCAGCTTAGGGGCCTCCGAGGGTTTGGACACTGAAGCTTTCTTT
CDR3aa: CASSLGASEGLDTEAFF

v_gene: TRBV7-9
j_gene: TRBJ2-7
abundance: -
d_gene: TRBD1
CDR3nt: TGTGCCAGCAGCTTAATAGGGACAGACTCTTACTACGAGCAGTACTTC
CDR3aa: CASSLIGTDSYYEQYF

v_gene: TRBV2
j_gene: TRBJ2-5
abundance: -
d_gene: -
CDR3nt: TGTGCCAGCAGCGACTCACAGGGTGCATGGGAGACCCAGTACTTC
CDR3aa: CASSDSQGAWETQYF

v_gene: TRBV11-2
j_gene: TRBJ2-1
abundance: -
d_gene: TRBD2
CDR3nt: TGTGCCAGCAGCCCGGAACTAGCGGGGAACTACAATGAGCAGTTCTTC
CDR3aa: CASSPELAGNYNEQFF

v_gene: TRBV5-1
j_gene: TRBJ2-3
abundance: -
d_gene: -
CDR3nt: TGCGCCAGCAGCTATGGACTTCTAACAGATACGCAGTATTTT
CDR3aa: CASSYGLLTDTQYF

v_gene: TRBV4-2
j_gene: TRBJ2-3
abundance: -
d_gene: -
CDR3nt: TGTGCCACCGGCCCGGGAACCCGAACCACAGATACGCAGTATTTT
CDR3aa: CATGPGTRTTDTQYF

v_gene: TRBV27
j_gene: TRBJ2-7
abundance: -
d_gene: -
CDR3nt: TGTGCCAGCAGTTGGGGGCCCAACTACGAGCAGTACTTC
CDR3aa: CASSWGPNYEQYF

v_gene: TRBV6-1
j_gene: TRBJ1-5
abundance: -
d_gene: TRBD1
CDR3nt: TGTGCCAGCAGTGTTTTCCGGGGACAGGGTTTTGGGGACAATCAGCCCCAGCATTTT
CDR3aa: CASSVFRGQGFGDNQPQHF

v_gene: TRBV6-6
j_gene: TRBJ1-6
abundance: -
d_gene: -
CDR3nt: TGTGCCAGCAGTACTGGACTGAGCTCCTATAATTCACCCCTCCACTTT
CDR3aa: CASSTGLSSYNSPLHF

v_gene: TRBV18
j_gene: TRBJ2-7
abundance: -
d_gene: TRBD1
CDR3nt: TGTGCCAGCTCACCCGGGACAGAGAACGAGCAGTACTTC
CDR3aa: CASSPGTENEQYF

v_gene: TRBV18
j_gene: TRBJ2-7
abundance: -
d_gene: -
CDR3nt: TGTGCCAGCTCACCACAACACCTGTACGAGCAGTACTTC
CDR3aa: CASSPQHLYEQYF

v_gene: TRBV6-6
j_gene: TRBJ2-7
abundance: -
d_gene: -
CDR3nt: TGTGCCACTAGATGGGACAACTCCTACGAGCAGTACTTC
CDR3aa: CATRWDNSYEQYF

v_gene: TRBV19
j_gene: TRBJ1-1
abundance: -
d_gene: -
CDR3nt: TGTGCCAGTACAGCTGCAGTGGGCCGTCAAGGGGGCACTGAAGCTTTCTTT
CDR3aa: CASTAAVGRQGGTEAFF

v_gene: TRBV14
j_gene: TRBJ2-5
abundance: -
d_gene: TRBD2
CDR3nt: TGTGCCAGCAGCCATCGGACTAGCGGGTCTGGGGCGGAGACCCAGTACTTC
CDR3aa: CASSHRTSGSGAETQYF

v_gene: TRBV6-5
j_gene: TRBJ2-7
abundance: -
d_gene: TRBD2
CDR3nt: TGTGCCAGCAGTTACGGACTAGCTTCCTACGAGCAGTACTTC
CDR3aa: CASSYGLASYEQYF

v_gene: TRBV5-6
j_gene: TRBJ1-2
abundance: -
d_gene: -
CDR3nt: TGTGCCAGCAGCTGGGGACACGGTAACTATGGCTACACCTTC
CDR3aa: CASSWGHGNYGYTF

v_gene: TRBV6-2/TRBV6-3
j_gene: TRBJ2-5
abundance: -
d_gene: TRBD1
CDR3nt: TGTGCCAGCAGTCGAGGGCCCGAGGGACAGCTCGAGACCCAGTACTTC
CDR3aa: CASSRGPEGQLETQYF

v_gene: TRBV5-6
j_gene: TRBJ2-3
abundance: -
d_gene: TRBD2
CDR3nt: TGTGCCAGCAGCTTGGTGACTAGCGGGTTCCTAGATACGCAGTATTTT
CDR3aa: CASSLVTSGFLDTQYF

v_gene: TRBV19
j_gene: TRBJ2-1
abundance: -
d_gene: TRBD2
CDR3nt: TGTGCCAGTAGTATTGGGGGACTAGTTTACAATGAGCAGTTCTTC
CDR3aa: CASSIGGLVYNEQFF